Presented here are 3 T cell receptor beta chains from one specimen sequenced in a study of blood T cell repertoires in COVID-19. TCRdb's table, derived via immunoSEQ multiplex PCR, lists solely in-frame clones and lacks some. The table shows 380,000 or so clones, with approximately 80% occurring only once. The sample was peripheral blood. All receptors derive from a human donor with acute or convalescent COVID-19. The donor label of this sample is uncertain.

This chain joins TRBV28 and TRBJ1-2, with 10 bases lining up with TRBD1. The CDR3 loop spans 14 amino acids. The V gene's germline CDR1 is MDHEN and CDR2 SYDVKM. The junction had 7 bases not matched to a gene; V was cut back by 5 bases and J by 7 bases. CDR3 sequence (DNA): TGTGCCAGCAGTGTGTCGGGACAGGGGTTTGGCTACACCTTC. Protein sequence: CASSVSGQGFGYTF.

DNA for the CDR3: TGTGCCTGGAGTCCTCCGGGGACAGGGGGTACTTACACTGAAGCTTTCTTT. Residues: CAWSPPGTGGTYTEAFF. The V call is TRBV30, the J call TRBJ1-1; 11 bases match TRBD1. Looked up from germline, CDR1 is GTSNPN and CDR2 is SVGIG (reference sequence). With 2 bases clipped from V and 3 bases from J, the junction kept 11 bases outside the gene matches. The CDR3 is 17 amino acids.

The V and J genes are TRBV5-1 and TRBJ2-5; TRBD2 aligns across 13 bases. From germline, CDR1 is SGHRS and CDR2 YFSETQ. The length of the CDR3 is 16 residues. Trimming at V came to 4 bases and at J to 5 bases, leaving 8 bases not matched to a gene. CDR3 in amino acids: CASSRGLAGEGETQYF. CDR3 DNA: TGCGCCAGCAGCCGAGGACTAGCGGGAGAGGGGGAGACCCAGTACTTC.